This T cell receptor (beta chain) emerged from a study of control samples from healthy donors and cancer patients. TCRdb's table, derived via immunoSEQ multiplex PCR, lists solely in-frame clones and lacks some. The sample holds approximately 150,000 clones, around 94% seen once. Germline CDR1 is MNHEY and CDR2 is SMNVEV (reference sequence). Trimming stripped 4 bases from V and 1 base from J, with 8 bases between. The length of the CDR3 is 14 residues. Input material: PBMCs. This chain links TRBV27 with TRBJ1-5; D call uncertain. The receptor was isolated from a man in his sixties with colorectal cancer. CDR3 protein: CASSYQASNQPQHF. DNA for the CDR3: TGTGCCAGCAGTTACCAGGCCAGCAATCAGCCCCAGCATTTT.